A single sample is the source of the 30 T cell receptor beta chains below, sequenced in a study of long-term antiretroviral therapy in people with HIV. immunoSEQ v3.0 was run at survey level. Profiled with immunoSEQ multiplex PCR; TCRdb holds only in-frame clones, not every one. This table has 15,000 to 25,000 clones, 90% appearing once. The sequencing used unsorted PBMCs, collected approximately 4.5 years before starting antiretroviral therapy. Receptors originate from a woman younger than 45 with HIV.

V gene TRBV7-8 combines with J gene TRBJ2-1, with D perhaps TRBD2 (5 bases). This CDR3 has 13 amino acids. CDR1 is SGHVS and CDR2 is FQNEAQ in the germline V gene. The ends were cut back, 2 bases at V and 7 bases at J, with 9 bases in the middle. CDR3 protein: CASSLYGENEQFF. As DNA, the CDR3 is TGTGCCAGCAGCTTATACGGGGAGAATGAGCAGTTCTTC.

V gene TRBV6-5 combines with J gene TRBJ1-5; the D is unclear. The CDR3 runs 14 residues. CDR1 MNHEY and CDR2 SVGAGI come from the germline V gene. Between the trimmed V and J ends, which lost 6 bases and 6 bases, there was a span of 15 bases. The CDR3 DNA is TGTGCCAGCAGCTGGAGGGAAGCGGCTCAGCCCCAGCATTTT. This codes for CASSWREAAQPQHF.

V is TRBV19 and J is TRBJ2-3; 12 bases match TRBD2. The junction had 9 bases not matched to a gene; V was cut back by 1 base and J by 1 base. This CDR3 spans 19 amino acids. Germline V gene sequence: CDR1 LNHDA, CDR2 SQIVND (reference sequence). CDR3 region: CASSIVRPGTSGRTDTQYF. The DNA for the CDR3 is TGTGCCAGTAGTATAGTTCGTCCCGGGACTAGCGGGCGCACAGATACGCAGTATTTT.

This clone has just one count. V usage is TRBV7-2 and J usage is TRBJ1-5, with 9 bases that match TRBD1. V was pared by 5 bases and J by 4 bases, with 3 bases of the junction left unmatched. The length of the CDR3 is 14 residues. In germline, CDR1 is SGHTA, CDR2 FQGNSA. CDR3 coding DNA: TGTGCCAGCAGCGGGGACAGGGTGAATCAGCCCCAGCATTTT. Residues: CASSGDRVNQPQHF.

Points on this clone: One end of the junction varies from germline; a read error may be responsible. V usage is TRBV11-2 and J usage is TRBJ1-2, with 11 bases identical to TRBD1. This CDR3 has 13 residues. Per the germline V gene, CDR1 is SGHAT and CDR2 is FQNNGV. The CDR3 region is CASSQMLGQGGSF. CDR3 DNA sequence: TGTGCCAGCAGCCAGATGCTGGGACAGGGGGGGTCCTTC.

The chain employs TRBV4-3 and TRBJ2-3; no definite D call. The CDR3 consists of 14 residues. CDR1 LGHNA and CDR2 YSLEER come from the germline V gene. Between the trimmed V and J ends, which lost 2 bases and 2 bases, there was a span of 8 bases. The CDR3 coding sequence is TGCGCCAGCAGCCAACTGGGAATCACAGATACGCAGTATTTT. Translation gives CASSQLGITDTQYF.

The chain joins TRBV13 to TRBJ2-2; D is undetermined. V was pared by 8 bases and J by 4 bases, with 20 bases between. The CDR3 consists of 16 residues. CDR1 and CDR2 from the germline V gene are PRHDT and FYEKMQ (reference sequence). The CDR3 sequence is CASSRSQPLTTGELFF. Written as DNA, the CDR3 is TGTGCCAGCTCTCGGAGCCAGCCATTAACCACCGGGGAGCTGTTTTTT.

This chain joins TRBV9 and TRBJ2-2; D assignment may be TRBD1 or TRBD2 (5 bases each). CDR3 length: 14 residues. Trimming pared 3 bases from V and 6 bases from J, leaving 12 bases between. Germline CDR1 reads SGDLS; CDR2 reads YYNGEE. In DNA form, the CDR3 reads TGTGCCAGCAGCGCTCGACTGGGGGCCGGGGAGCTGTTTTTT. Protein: CASSARLGAGELFF.

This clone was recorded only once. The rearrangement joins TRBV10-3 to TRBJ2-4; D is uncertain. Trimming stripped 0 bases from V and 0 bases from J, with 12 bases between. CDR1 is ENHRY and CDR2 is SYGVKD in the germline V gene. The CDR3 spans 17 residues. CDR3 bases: TGTGCCATCAGTGAGTCGTGGGCAGACCTAGCCAAAAACATTCAGTACTTC. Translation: CAISESWADLAKNIQYF.

The CDR3 DNA sequence: TGTGCCAGCAGCTCCCGGACAGGGTTAAACTATGGCTACACCTTC. Protein: CASSSRTGLNYGYTF. J is TRBJ1-2 and V is TRBV11-2; 8 bases align to TRBD1. This CDR3 is 15 amino acids long. CDR1 and CDR2 from the germline V gene are SGHAT and FQNNGV. V dropped 4 bases and J dropped 2; count of bases not matched to a gene: 6.

The CDR3 is CASSVDRTGTVSGANVLTF. CDR3 nucleotide sequence: TGTGCCAGCAGCGTAGACCGGACAGGGACCGTCTCTGGGGCCAACGTCCTGACTTTC. The rearrangement joins TRBV9 to TRBJ2-6; TRBD1 agrees at 8 bases. V was clipped by 0 bases and J by 0 bases; unmatched bases: 8. Per germline, CDR1 SGDLS and CDR2 YYNGEE. The CDR3 sequence is 19 residues long. The variable domain in full, completed from reference TRBV9 and TRBJ2-6, reads DSGVTQTPKHLITATGQRVTLRCSPRSGDLSVYWYQQSLDQGLQFLIQYYNGEERAKGNILERFSAQQFPDLHSELNLSSLELGDSALYFCASSVDRTGTVSGANVLTFGAGSRLTVL.

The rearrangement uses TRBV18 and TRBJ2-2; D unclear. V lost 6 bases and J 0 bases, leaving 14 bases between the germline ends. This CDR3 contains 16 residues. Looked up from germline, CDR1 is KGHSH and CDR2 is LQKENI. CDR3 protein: CASSPPSRANTGELFF. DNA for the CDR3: TGTGCCAGCTCCCCCCCGAGTCGGGCGAACACCGGGGAGCTGTTTTTT.

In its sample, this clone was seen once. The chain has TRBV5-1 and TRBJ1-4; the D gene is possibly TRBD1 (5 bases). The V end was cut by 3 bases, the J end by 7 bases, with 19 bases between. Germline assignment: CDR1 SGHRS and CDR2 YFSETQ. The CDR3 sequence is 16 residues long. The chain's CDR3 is CASSSQAQGIAEKLFF. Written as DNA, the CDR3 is TGCGCCAGCAGCTCCCAGGCGCAGGGCATCGCTGAAAAACTGTTTTTT.

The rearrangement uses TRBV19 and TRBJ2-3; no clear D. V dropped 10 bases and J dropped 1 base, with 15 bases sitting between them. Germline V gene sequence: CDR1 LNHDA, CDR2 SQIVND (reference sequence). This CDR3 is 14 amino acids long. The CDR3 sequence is CATQMGWGTDTQYF. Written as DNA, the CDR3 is TGTGCCACCCAAATGGGGTGGGGCACAGATACGCAGTATTTT.

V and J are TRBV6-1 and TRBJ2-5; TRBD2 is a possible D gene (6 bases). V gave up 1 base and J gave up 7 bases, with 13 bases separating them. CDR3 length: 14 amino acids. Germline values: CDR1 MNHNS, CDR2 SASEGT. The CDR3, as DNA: TGTGCCAGCAGTGAAGTTGGGGGGTTTCGGACCCAGTACTTC. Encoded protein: CASSEVGGFRTQYF.

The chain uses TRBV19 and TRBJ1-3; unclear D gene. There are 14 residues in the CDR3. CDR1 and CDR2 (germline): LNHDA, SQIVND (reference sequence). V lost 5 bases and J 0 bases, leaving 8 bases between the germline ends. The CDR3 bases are TGTGCCAGTAGTGTCCGGGGCTCTGGAAACACCATATATTTT. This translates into CASSVRGSGNTIYF.

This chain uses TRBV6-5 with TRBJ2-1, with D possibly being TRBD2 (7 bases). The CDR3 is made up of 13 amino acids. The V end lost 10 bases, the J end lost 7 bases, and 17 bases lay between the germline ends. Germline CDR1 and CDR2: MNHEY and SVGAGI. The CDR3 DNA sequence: TGTGCCACCGAGGGGGGGGTGGTGAATGAGCAGTTCTTC. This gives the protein CATEGGVVNEQFF.

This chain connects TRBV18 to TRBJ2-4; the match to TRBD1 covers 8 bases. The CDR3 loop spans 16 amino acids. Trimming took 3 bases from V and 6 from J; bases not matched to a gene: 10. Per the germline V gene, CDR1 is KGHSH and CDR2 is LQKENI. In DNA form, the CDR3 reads TGTGCCAGCTCACCCCCCCAGGGGGCGCATGTAAACATTCAGTACTTC. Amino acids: CASSPPQGAHVNIQYF.

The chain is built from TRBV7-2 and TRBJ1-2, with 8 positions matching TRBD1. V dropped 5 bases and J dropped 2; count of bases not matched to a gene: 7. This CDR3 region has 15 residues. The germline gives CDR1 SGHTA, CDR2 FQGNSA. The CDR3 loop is CASSVQGTGNYGYTF. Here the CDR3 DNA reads TGTGCCAGCAGCGTACAGGGGACAGGCAACTATGGCTACACCTTC.

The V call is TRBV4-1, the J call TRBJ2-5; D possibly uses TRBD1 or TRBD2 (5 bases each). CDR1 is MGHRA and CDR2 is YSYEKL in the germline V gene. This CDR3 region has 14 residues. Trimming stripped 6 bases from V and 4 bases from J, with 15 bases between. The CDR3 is CASSHPRDGETQYF. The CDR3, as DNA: TGCGCCAGCAGTCACCCCCGGGACGGAGAGACCCAGTACTTC.

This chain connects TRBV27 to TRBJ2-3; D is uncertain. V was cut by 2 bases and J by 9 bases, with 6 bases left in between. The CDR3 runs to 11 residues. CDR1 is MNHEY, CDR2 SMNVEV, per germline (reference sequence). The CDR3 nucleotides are TGTGCCAGCAGTTTACCTCCCACGCAGTATTTT. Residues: CASSLPPTQYF.

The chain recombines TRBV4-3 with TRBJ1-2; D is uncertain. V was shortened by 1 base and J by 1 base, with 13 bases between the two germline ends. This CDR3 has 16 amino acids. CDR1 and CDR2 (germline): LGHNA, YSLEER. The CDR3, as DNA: TGCGCCAGCAGCCAAGCGCGCGGCAGATATAACTATGGCTACACCTTC. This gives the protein CASSQARGRYNYGYTF.

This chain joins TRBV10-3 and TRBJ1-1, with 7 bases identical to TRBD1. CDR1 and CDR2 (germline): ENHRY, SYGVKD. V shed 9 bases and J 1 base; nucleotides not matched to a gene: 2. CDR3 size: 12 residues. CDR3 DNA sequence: TGTGCCATTAGACAGGGGAACACTGAAGCTTTCTTT. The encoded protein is CAIRQGNTEAFF.

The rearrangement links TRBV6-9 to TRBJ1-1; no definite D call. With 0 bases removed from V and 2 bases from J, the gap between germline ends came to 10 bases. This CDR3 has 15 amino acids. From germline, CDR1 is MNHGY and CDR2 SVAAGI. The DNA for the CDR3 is TGTGCCAGCAGTTATTCCTCCCAGGCAAACACTGAAGCTTTCTTT. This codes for CASSYSSQANTEAFF.

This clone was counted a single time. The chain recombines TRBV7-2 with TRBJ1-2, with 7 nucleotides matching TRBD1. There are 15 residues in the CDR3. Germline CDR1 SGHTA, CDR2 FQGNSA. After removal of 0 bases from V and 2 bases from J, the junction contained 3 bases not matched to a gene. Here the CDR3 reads CASSLAMGQNYGYTF. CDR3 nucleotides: TGTGCCAGCAGCTTAGCCATGGGACAGAACTATGGCTACACCTTC.

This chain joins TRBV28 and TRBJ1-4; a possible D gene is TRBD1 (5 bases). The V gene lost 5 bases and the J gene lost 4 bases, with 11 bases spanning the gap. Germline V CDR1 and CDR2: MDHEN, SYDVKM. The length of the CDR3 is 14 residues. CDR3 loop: CASSPWGGNEKLFF. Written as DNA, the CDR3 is TGTGCCAGCAGTCCCTGGGGGGGTAATGAAAAACTGTTTTTT.

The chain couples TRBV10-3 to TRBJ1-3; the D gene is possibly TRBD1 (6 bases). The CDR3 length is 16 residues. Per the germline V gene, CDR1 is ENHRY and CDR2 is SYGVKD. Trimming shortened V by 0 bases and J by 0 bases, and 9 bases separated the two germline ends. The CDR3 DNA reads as TGTGCCATCAGTGAGTCAACAGGGCGCTCTGGAAACACCATATATTTT. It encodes CAISESTGRSGNTIYF.

CDR3 loop: CAWSGQYNEQFF. The CDR3 bases are TGTGCCTGGAGTGGACAGTACAATGAGCAGTTCTTC. The chain is built from TRBV30 and TRBJ2-1; maybe TRBD1 (5 bases). V was shortened by 1 base and J by 4 bases, with 5 bases between the two germline ends. Germline V gene data show CDR1 as GTSNPN and CDR2 as SVGIG (reference sequence). The CDR3 loop spans 12 amino acids.

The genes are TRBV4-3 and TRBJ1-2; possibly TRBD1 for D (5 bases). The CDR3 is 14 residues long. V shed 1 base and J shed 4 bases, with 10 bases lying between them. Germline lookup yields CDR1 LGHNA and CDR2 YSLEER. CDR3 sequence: CASSQGLGVYGYTF. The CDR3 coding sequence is TGCGCCAGCAGCCAAGGATTAGGGGTCTATGGCTACACCTTC.

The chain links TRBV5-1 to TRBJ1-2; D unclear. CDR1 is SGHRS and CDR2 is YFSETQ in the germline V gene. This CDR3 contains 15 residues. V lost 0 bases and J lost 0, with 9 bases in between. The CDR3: CASSLDLSSNYGYTF. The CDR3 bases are TGCGCCAGCAGCTTGGATCTGAGTTCTAACTATGGCTACACCTTC.